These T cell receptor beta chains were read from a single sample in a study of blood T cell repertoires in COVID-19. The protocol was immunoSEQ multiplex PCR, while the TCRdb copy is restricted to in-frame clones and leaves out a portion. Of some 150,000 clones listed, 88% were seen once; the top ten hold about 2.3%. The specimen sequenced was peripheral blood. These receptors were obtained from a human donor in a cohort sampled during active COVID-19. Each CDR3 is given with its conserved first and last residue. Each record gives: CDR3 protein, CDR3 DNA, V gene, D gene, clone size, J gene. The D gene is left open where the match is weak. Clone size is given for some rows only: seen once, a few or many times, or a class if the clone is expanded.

CASSLTGPNEKLFF TGTGCCAGCAGCTTGACAGGGCCTAATGAAAAACTGTTTTTT TRBV11-2 TRBD1 NA TRBJ1-4
CASTPPERNYGYTF TGTGCCAGCACCCCCCCAGAGCGAAACTATGGCTACACCTTC TRBV28 NA NA TRBJ1-2
CASRALGDEQFF TGCGCCAGCAGGGCCCTAGGGGATGAGCAGTTCTTC TRBV5-1 NA NA TRBJ2-1
CASSQPGQGSTDTQYF TGTGCCAGCAGCCAACCGGGACAGGGGAGCACAGATACGCAGTATTTT TRBV5-4 TRBD1 NA TRBJ2-3
CASRWDRRTEAFF TGTGCCAGCAGATGGGACAGAAGAACTGAAGCTTTCTTT TRBV28 TRBD1 NA TRBJ1-1
CASSLDRIEREGYEQYF TGTGCCAGCAGCTTAGATAGAATCGAGCGGGAGGGATACGAGCAGTACTTC TRBV11-3 TRBD2 once TRBJ2-7
CASSLVGVNSPLHF TGTGCCAGCAGCTTAGTAGGGGTGAATTCACCCCTCCACTTT TRBV7-8 NA many TRBJ1-6
CASSVGGREEKLFF TGTGCCAGCAGTGTAGGGGGACGGGAAGAAAAACTGTTTTTT TRBV2 NA NA TRBJ1-4
CASGRTLEINQPQHF TGTGCCAGCGGACGGACTTTGGAAATCAATCAGCCCCAGCATTTT TRBV21-1 NA NA TRBJ1-5
CASSFGGYSGNTIYF TGTGCCAGCAGTTTCGGAGGATACTCTGGAAACACCATATATTTT TRBV28 NA NA TRBJ1-3
CASSSGLSNTEAFF TGTGCCAGCAGCTCGGGACTGTCGAACACTGAAGCTTTCTTT TRBV7-9 NA NA TRBJ1-1
CSVSRDRGSDTQYF TGCAGCGTTTCCCGGGACAGGGGTTCAGATACGCAGTATTTT TRBV29-1 TRBD1 NA TRBJ2-3
CASSSQTSNLPGELFF TGCGCCAGCAGCTCCCAGACTAGCAATTTACCCGGGGAGCTGTTTTTT TRBV5-1 TRBD2 NA TRBJ2-2
CASSYTGTGGHEQYF TGTGCCAGCAGTTACACCGGGACAGGGGGCCACGAGCAGTACTTC TRBV6-2/TRBV6-3 TRBD1 NA TRBJ2-7
CASRVRLETQYF TGCGCCAGCAGGGTGCGGTTGGAGACCCAGTACTTC TRBV4-1 NA NA TRBJ2-5
CASSLAQGRDQPQHF TGTGCCAGCAGCTTAGCCCAGGGTAGGGATCAGCCCCAGCATTTT TRBV7-2 NA few TRBJ1-5
CASSTSGRYYEQYF TGTGCCAGCAGCACCAGCGGGAGATACTACGAGCAGTACTTC TRBV7-2 TRBD2 few TRBJ2-7
CASDRSRRTEAFF TGTGCCAGCGACAGGTCGCGCCGGACTGAAGCTTTCTTT TRBV28 NA NA TRBJ1-1
CASSPRRWGNSGNTIYF TGCGCCAGCAGTCCACGCCGCTGGGGCAACTCTGGAAACACCATATATTTT TRBV10-2 NA NA TRBJ1-3
CASSPGTGRREKLFF TGTGCCAGCAGCCCTGGGACAGGGCGAAGGGAAAAACTGTTTTTT TRBV11-2 TRBD1 once TRBJ1-4
CAWSVPGTGGEKLFF TGTGCCTGGAGTGTCCCCGGGACAGGGGGCGAAAAACTGTTTTTT TRBV30 TRBD1 NA TRBJ1-4
CASSVSGVLTNTGELFF TGTGCCAGCAGTGTTAGCGGGGTCCTTACGAACACCGGGGAGCTGTTTTTT TRBV2 TRBD2 NA TRBJ2-2
CASSSPARGEAFF TGTGCCAGCAGTTCACCGGCCAGAGGTGAAGCTTTCTTT TRBV2 NA few TRBJ1-1
CASSQGDREVTEAFF TGTGCCAGCAGCCAAGGGGACAGGGAGGTCACTGAAGCTTTCTTT TRBV4-2 TRBD1 NA TRBJ1-1
CASRTQGFYGYTF TGTGCCAGCAGGACCCAGGGATTTTATGGCTACACCTTC TRBV5-6 NA NA TRBJ1-2
CASSLSGEKLFF TGTGCCAGCAGTTTAAGCGGTGAAAAACTGTTTTTT TRBV28 NA NA TRBJ1-4
CAWSQDSEQYF TGTGCCTGGAGTCAGGACAGCGAGCAGTACTTC TRBV30 NA NA TRBJ2-7
CAISEGGLDETQYF TGTGCCATCAGTGAAGGTGGCCTAGACGAGACCCAGTACTTC TRBV10-3 NA NA TRBJ2-5
CASSLIPGGQGANVLTF TGTGCCAGCAGCTTAATCCCCGGGGGACAGGGGGCCAACGTCCTGACTTTC TRBV7-3 NA NA TRBJ2-6
CASSSRPGRNEQYF TGTGCCAGCAGTTCCCGGCCGGGAAGGAACGAGCAGTACTTC TRBV28 NA NA TRBJ2-7
CASSFLGLSPLHF TGTGCCAGCAGCTTCCTGGGACTTTCACCCCTCCACTTT TRBV7-8 NA NA TRBJ1-6
CASSEDTGPTDTQYF TGTGCCAGCAGTGAAGATACAGGACCTACGGATACGCAGTATTTT TRBV6-1 NA NA TRBJ2-3
CAWAGQGNQPQHF TGTGCCTGGGCGGGACAGGGCAATCAGCCCCAGCATTTT TRBV30 TRBD1 NA TRBJ1-5
CASSYRGNGYQPQHF TGTGCCAGCAGTTATAGGGGGAACGGGTATCAGCCCCAGCATTTT TRBV6-5 NA NA TRBJ1-5
CASSSTGVSNQPQHF TGTGCCAGCAGTTCCACAGGGGTTAGCAATCAGCCCCAGCATTTT TRBV6-5 TRBD1 NA TRBJ1-5
CASSLRGQVRSPLHF TGTGCCAGCAGCCTTCGGGGACAGGTCCGATCACCCCTCCACTTT TRBV6-5 TRBD1 NA TRBJ1-6
CASSLESGAALKKLFF TGTGCCAGCAGCTTAGAGTCAGGGGCGGCCCTCAAAAAACTGTTTTTT TRBV7-2 NA NA TRBJ1-4
CASRGVYEQYF TGTGCCAGCCGGGGGGTCTACGAGCAGTACTTC TRBV28 TRBD2 once TRBJ2-7
CASSFIWGPNVNTEAFF TGTGCCAGCAGCTTCATTTGGGGGCCAAACGTGAACACTGAAGCTTTCTTT TRBV7-6 NA NA TRBJ1-1